This T cell receptor (beta chain) originates from a study of blood T cell repertoires in COVID-19. Study-wide background: Italy, Spain and the United States were the sources of the convalescent and acute COVID-19 samples.

This clone was picked up a small number of times. V lost 2 bases and J lost 8; bases outside the gene matches: 8. The CDR3 runs 15 residues. The germline V gene has CDR1 MNHNY and CDR2 SVGAGI (reference sequence). The authors' processing: Amplification of reference gene primers provided the estimated nucleated cell counts. Generated by immunoSEQ multiplex PCR, the TCRdb table keeps only in-frame clones and is missing some. V and J calls and clone size are as listed in that table; D and trimming were resolved from the DNA. Altogether under 200,000 clones are present, about four fifths being singletons, with the ten largest covering 6.9%.

This sequence originates from a man aged 55 to 69 with acute or convalescent COVID-19. The rearrangement links TRBV6-6 to TRBJ1-4; 7 bases agree with TRBD1. The sequencing sample was made of peripheral blood. CDR3 loop: CASSYEGALSEKLFF. CDR3 DNA sequence: TGTGCCAGCAGTTACGAGGGGGCGCTGAGCGAAAAACTGTTTTTT.